This T cell receptor beta chain was identified during a study of blood T cells in healthy people across ages. Notes on the study in general: Relative to aged donors, long-lived donors carried more naive CD4+ cells and displayed higher diversity. Across the age range, TCR beta diversity per million T cells fell in a roughly linear way.

Germline CDR1 is SGHVS and CDR2 is FQNEAQ. This CDR3 comprises 15 residues. A sample-barcoded 5' primer and a J-beta primer mix were used in a second PCR of roughly 6 to 11 cycles. One entry per CDR3 protein results from TCRdb running MiXCR on the 5' RACE reads. The sample lists around 800,000 distinct CDR3 sequences, about 62% occurring once. For this clonotype: Its cognate antigen is unknown.

The sample was blood. The chain carries TRBV7-8 and TRBJ2-4; perhaps TRBD1 as D (8 bases). Gene TRBJ2-7 matches the end of the DNA better, so the J call may be wrong. The sequence came from a man aged 30 to 39 in good health. In DNA form, the CDR3 reads TGTGCCAGCCACAGGGGGGGGGCAAGCTCCTACGAGCAGTACTTC. Encoded protein: CASHRGGASSYEQYF.